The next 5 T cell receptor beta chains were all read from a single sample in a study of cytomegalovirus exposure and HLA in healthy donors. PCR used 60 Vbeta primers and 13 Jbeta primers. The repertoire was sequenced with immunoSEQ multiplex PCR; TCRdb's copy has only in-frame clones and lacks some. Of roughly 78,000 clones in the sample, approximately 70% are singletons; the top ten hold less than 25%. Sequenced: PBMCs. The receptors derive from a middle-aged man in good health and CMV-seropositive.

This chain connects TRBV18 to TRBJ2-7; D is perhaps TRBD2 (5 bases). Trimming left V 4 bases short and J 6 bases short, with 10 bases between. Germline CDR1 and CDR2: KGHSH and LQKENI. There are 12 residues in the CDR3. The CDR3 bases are TGTGCCAGCTCACGGCTAGGAGGCGAGCAGTACTTC. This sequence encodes CASSRLGGEQYF.

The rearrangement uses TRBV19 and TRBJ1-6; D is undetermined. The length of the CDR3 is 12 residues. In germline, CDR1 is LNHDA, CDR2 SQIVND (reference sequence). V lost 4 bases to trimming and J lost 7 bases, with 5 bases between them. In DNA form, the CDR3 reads TGTGCCAGTAGTACGGGAAATTCACCCCTCCACTTT. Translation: CASSTGNSPLHF.

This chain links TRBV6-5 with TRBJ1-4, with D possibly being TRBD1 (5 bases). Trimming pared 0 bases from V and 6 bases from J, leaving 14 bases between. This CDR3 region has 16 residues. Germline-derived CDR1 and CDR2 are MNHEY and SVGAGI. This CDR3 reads CASSYSSGAGDEKLFF. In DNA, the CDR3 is TGTGCCAGCAGTTACTCGAGCGGGGCTGGGGATGAAAAACTGTTTTTT.

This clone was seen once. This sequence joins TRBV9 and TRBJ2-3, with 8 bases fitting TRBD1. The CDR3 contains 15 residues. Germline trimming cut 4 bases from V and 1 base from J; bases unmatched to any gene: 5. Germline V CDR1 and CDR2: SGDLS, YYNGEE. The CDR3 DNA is TGTGCCAGCAGCACCAAGGACAGGGGCACAGATACGCAGTATTTT. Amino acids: CASSTKDRGTDTQYF.

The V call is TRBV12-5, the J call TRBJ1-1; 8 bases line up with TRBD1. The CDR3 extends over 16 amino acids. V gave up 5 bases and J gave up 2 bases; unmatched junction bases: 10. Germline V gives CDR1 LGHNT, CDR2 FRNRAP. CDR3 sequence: CASGLRQGSLNTEAFF. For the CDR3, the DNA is TGTGCTAGTGGTCTCCGACAGGGGTCCCTAAACACTGAAGCTTTCTTT.